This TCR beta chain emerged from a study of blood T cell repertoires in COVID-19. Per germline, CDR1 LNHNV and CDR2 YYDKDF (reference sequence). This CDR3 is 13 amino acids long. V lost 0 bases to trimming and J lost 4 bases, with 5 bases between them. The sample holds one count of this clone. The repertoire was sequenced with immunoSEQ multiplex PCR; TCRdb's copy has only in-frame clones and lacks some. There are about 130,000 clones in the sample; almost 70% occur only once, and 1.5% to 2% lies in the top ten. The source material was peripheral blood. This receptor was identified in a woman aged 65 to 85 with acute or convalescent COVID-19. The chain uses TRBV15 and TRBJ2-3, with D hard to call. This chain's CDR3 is CATSRDRADTQYF. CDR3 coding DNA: TGTGCCACCAGCAGAGATCGTGCAGATACGCAGTATTTT.